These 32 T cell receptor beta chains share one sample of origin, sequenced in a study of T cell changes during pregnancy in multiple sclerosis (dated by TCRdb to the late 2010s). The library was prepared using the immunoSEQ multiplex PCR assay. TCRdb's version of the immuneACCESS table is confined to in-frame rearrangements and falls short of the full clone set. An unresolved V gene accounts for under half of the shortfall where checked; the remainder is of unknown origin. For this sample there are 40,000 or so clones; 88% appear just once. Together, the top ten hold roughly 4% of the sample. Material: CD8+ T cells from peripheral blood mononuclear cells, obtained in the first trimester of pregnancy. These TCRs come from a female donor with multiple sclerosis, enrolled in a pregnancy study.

CDR3 amino acids: CASSRGNEQFF. As DNA, the CDR3 is TGCGCCAGCAGCCGCGGAAATGAGCAGTTCTTC. This chain joins TRBV4-1 and TRBJ2-1; D gene ambiguous. Per germline, CDR1 MGHRA and CDR2 YSYEKL. Trimming removed 4 bases at V and 7 bases at J, with 5 bases between. This CDR3 contains 11 residues.

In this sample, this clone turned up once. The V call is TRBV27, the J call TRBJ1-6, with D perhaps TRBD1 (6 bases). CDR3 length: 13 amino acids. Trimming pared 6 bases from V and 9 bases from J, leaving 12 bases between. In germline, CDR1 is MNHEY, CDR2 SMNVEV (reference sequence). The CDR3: CASSPMTGSPLHF. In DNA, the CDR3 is TGTGCCAGCAGCCCCATGACAGGTTCACCCCTCCACTTT.

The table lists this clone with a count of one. The CDR3 protein is CASSLGALTYGYTF. The CDR3 nucleotides read TGTGCCAGCAGTCTAGGGGCCCTGACCTATGGCTACACCTTC. This chain links TRBV6-5 with TRBJ1-2; D may be TRBD1 (5 bases). Trimming stripped 5 bases from V and 4 bases from J, with 14 bases between. CDR1 and CDR2 from the germline V gene are MNHEY and SVGAGI. CDR3 size: 14 residues.

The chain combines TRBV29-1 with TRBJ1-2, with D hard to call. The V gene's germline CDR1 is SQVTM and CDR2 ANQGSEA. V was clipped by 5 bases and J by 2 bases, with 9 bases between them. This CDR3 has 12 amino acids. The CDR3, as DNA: TGCAGCGTTAGTGACTTGAACTATGGCTACACCTTC. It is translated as CSVSDLNYGYTF. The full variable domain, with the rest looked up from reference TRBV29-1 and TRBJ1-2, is SAVISQKPSRDICQRGTSLTIQCQVDSQVTMMFWYRQQPGQSLTLIATANQGSEATYESGFVIDKFPISRPNLTFSTLTVSNMSPEDSSIYLCSVSDLNYGYTFGSGTRLTVV.

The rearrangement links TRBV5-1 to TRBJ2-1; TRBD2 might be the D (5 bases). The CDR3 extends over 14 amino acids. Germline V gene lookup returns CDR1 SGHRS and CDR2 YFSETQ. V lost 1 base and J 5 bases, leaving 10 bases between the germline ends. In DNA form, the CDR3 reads TGCGCCAGCAGCTTGAGAGACGGGAACAATGAGCAGTTCTTC. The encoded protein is CASSLRDGNNEQFF.

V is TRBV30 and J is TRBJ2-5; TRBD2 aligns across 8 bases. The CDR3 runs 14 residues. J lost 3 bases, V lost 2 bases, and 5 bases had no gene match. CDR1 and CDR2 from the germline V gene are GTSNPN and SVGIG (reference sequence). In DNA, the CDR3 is TGTGCCTGGAGTCTTAGCGGGGCGGAAGAGACCCAGTACTTC. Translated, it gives CAWSLSGAEETQYF. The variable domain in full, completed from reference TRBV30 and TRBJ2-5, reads SQTIHQWPATLVQPVGSPLSLECTVEGTSNPNLYWYRQAAGRGLQLLFYSVGIGQISSEVPQNLSASRPQDRQFILSSKKLLLSDSGFYLCAWSLSGAEETQYFGPGTRLLVL.

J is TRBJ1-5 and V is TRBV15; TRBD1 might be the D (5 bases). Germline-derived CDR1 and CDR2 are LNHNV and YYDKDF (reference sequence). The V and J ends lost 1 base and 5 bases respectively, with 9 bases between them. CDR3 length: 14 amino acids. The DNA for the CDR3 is TGTGCCACCAGCAGAGTTCAGGGCCATCAGCCCCAGCATTTT. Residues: CATSRVQGHQPQHF.

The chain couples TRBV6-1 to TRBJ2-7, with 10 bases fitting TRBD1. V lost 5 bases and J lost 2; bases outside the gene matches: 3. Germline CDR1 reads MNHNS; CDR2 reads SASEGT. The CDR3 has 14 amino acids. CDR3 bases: TGTGCCAGCAGTAGACAGGGGGCAACCTACGAGCAGTACTTC. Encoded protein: CASSRQGATYEQYF.

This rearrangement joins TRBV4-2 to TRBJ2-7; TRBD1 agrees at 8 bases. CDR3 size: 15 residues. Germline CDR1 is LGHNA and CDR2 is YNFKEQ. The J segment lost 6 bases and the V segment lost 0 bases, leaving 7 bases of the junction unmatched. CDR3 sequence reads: CASSQETGAVSEQYF. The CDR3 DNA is TGTGCCAGCAGCCAAGAGACAGGGGCGGTCTCCGAGCAGTACTTC.

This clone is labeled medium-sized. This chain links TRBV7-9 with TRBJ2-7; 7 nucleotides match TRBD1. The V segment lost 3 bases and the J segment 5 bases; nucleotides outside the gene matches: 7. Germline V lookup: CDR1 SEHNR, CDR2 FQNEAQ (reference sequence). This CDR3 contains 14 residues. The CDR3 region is CASSFLQGKHEQYF. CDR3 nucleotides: TGTGCCAGCAGCTTCCTACAGGGGAAACACGAGCAGTACTTC.

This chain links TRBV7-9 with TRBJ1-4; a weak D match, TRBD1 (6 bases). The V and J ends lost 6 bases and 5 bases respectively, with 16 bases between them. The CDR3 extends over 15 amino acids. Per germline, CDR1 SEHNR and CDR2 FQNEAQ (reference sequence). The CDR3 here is CASSPSPGANEKLFF. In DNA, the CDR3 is TGTGCCAGCAGTCCTTCCCCAGGGGCAAATGAAAAACTGTTTTTT.

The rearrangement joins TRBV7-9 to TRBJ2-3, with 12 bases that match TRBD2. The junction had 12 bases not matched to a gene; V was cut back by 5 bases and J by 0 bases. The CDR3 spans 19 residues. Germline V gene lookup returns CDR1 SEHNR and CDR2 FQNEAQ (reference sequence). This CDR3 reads CASSPRTSGELSSTDTQYF. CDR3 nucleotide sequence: TGTGCCAGCAGCCCCAGGACTAGCGGGGAGCTCTCTAGCACAGATACGCAGTATTTT.

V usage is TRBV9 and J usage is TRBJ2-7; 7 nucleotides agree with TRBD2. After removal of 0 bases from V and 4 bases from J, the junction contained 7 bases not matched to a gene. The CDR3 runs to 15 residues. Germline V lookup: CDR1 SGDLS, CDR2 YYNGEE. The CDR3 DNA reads TGTGCCAGCAGCGTAGGATCGAGCGGGGTATACGAGCAGTACTTC. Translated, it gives CASSVGSSGVYEQYF.

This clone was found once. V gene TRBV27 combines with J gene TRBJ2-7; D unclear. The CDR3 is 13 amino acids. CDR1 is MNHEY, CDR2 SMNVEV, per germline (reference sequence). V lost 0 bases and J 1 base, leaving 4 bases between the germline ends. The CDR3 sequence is CASSLSRSYEQYF. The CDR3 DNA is TGTGCCAGCAGTTTATCGAGGTCCTACGAGCAGTACTTC.

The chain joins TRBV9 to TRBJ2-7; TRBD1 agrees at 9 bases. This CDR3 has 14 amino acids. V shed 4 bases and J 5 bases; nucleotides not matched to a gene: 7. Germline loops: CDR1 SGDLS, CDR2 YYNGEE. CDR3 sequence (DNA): TGTGCCAGCAGCTCCCGAGGGACAGGGAACGAGCAGTACTTC. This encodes CASSSRGTGNEQYF.

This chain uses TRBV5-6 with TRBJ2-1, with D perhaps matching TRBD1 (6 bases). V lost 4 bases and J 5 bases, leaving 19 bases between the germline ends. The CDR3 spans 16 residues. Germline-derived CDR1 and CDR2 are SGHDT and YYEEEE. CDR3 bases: TGTGCCAGCAGCATAAACAGGGTCCACGTGAACAATGAGCAGTTCTTC. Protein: CASSINRVHVNNEQFF.

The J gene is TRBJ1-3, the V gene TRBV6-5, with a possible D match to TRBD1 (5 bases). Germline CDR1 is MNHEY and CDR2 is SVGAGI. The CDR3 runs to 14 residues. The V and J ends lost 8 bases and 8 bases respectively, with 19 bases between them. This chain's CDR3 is CASSVIVGQDTIYF. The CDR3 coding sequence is TGTGCCAGCTCTGTCATAGTGGGGCAGGACACCATATATTTT.

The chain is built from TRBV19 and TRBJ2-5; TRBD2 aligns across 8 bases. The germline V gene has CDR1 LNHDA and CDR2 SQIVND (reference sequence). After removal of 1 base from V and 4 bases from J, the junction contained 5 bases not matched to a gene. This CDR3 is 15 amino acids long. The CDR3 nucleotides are TGTGCCAGTAGTATAGGGCCTAGCGGGCCAGAGACCCAGTACTTC. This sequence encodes CASSIGPSGPETQYF.

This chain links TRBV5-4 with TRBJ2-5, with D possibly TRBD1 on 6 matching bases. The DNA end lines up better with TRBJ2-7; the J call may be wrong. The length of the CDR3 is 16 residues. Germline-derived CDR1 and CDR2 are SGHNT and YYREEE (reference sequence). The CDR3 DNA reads TGTGCCAGCAGCTTGGGTCGGTGGGACACCTCCTACGAGCAGTACTTC. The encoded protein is CASSLGRWDTSYEQYF.

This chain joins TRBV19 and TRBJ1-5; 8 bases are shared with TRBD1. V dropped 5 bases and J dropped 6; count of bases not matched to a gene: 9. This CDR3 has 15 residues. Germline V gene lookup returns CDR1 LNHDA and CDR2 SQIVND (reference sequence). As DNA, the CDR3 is TGTGCCAGTAGTTCATGGACAGGGTCTGGTCAGCCCCAGCATTTT. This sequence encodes CASSSWTGSGQPQHF.

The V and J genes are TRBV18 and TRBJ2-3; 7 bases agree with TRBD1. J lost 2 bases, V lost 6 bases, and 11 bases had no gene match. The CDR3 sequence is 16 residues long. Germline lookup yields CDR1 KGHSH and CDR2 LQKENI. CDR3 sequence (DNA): TGTGCCAGCTCTCGGGATCGACAGGGAGACACAGATACGCAGTATTTT. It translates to CASSRDRQGDTDTQYF.

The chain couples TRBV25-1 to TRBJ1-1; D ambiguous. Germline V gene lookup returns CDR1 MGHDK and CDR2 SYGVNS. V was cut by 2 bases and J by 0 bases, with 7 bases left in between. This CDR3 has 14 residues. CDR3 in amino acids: CASSEGLMNTEAFF. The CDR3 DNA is TGTGCCAGCAGTGAAGGACTGATGAACACTGAAGCTTTCTTT.

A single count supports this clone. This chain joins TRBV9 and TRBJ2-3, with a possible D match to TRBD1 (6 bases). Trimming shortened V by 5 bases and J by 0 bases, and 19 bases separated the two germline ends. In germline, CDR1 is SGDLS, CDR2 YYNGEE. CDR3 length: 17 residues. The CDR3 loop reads CASSLGWWTDSTDTQYF. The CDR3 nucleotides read TGTGCCAGCAGTCTCGGCTGGTGGACAGATAGCACAGATACGCAGTATTTT.

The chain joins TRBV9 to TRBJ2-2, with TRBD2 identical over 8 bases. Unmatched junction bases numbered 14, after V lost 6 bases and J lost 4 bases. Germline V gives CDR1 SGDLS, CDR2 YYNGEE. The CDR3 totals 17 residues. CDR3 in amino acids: CASNRGGTQAATGELFF. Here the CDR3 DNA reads TGTGCCAGCAACCGGGGGGGGACCCAGGCGGCCACCGGGGAGCTGTTTTTT.

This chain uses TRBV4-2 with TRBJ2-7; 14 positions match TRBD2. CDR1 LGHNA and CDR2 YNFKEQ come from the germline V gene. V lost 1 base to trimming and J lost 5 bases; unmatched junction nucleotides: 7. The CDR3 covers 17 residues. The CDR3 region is CASSQGTGTSGGHEQYF. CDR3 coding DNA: TGTGCCAGCAGCCAAGGGACCGGGACTAGCGGGGGACACGAGCAGTACTTC.

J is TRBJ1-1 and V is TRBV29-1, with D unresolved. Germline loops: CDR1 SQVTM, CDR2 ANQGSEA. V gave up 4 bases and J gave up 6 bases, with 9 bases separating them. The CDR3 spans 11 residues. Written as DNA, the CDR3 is TGCAGCGTTGTGGAGGGAGCTGAAGCTTTCTTT. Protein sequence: CSVVEGAEAFF.

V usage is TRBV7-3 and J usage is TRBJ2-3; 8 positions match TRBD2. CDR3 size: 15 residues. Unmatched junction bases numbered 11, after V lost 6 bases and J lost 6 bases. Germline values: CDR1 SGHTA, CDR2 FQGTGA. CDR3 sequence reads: CASSTYGGAFDTQYF. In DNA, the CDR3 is TGTGCCAGCAGTACATACGGGGGGGCTTTCGATACGCAGTATTTT.

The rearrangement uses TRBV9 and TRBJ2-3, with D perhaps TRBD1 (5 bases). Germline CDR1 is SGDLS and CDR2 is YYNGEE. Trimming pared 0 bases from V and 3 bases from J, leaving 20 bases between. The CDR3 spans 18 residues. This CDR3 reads CASSVDGRPDTITDTQYF. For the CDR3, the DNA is TGTGCCAGCAGCGTAGACGGCAGGCCGGACACCATTACAGATACGCAGTATTTT.

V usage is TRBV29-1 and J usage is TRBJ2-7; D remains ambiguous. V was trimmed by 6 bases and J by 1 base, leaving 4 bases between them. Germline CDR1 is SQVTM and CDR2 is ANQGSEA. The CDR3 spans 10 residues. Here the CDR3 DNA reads TGCAGCGTCGAGTCCTACGAGCAGTACTTC. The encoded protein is CSVESYEQYF.

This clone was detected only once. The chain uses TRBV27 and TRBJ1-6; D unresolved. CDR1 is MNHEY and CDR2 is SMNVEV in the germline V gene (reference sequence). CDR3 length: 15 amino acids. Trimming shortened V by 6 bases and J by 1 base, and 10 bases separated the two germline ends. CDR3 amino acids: CASSPSGSYNSPLHF. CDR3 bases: TGTGCCAGCAGCCCATCAGGTTCCTATAATTCACCCCTCCACTTT.

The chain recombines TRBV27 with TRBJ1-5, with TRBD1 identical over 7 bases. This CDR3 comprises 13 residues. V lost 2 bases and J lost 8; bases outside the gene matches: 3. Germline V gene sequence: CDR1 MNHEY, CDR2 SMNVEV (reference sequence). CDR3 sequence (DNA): TGTGCCAGCAGTTTACTCCAGGGGGAGCCCCAGCATTTT. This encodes CASSLLQGEPQHF.

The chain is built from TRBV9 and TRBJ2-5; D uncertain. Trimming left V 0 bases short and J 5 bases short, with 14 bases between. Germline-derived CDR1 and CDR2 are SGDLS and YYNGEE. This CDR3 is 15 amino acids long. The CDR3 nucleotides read TGTGCCAGCAGCGTAGCTGGTAGCCGCGTCGAGACCCAGTACTTC. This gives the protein CASSVAGSRVETQYF.